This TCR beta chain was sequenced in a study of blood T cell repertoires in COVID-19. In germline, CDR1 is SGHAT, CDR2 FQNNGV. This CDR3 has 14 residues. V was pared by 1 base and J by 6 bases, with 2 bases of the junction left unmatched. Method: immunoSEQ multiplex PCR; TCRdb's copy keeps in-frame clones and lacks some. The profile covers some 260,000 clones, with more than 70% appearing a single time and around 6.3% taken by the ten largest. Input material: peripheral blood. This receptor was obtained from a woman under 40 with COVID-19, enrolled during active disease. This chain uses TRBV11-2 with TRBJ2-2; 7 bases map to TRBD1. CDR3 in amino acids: CASSLGQGAGELFF. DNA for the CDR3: TGTGCCAGCAGCTTAGGACAGGGAGCCGGGGAGCTGTTTTTT.